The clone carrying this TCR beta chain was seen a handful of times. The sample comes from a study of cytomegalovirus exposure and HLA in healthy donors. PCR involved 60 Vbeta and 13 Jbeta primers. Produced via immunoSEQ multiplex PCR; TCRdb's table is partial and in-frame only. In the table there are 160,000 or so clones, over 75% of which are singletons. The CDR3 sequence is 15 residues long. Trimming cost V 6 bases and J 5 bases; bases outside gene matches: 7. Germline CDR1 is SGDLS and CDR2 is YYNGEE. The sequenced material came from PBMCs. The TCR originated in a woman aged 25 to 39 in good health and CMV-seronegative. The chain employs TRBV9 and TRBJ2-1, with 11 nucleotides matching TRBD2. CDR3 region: CASNKIAGGDNEQFF. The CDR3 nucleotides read TGTGCCAGCAACAAAATAGCGGGGGGGGACAATGAGCAGTTCTTC.